Below, 32 T cell receptor beta chains from the same sample are listed, as sequenced in a study of beta chain features in type 1 diabetes. Expressed TCRB transcripts were sequenced, since all the RNA that had been isolated was reverse transcribed. Assay: immunoSEQ multiplex PCR; the TCRdb copy retains only in-frame clones and omits some. This sample has fewer than 350,000 clones; about 20% occur once, and the top ten carry approximately 0.041%. The specimen sequenced was naive CD4+ T cells from blood. The receptors originated from a woman between 18 and 30 years old in good health.

This clone was detected a few times. This chain links TRBV19 with TRBJ1-5; no clear D. V dropped 5 bases and J dropped 3 bases, with 11 bases sitting between them. The germline gives CDR1 LNHDA, CDR2 SQIVND (reference sequence). CDR3 size: 14 residues. Written as DNA, the CDR3 is TGTGCCAGTAGTTTTTGGGCCGACAATCAGCCCCAGCATTTT. Protein: CASSFWADNQPQHF. Complete variable domain (other parts from reference TRBV19 and TRBJ1-5): DGGITQSPKYLFRKEGQNVTLSCEQNLNHDAMYWYRQDPGQGLRLIYYSQIVNDFQKGDIAEGYSVSREKKESFPLTVTSAQKNPTAFYLCASSFWADNQPQHFGDGTRLSIL.

The chain combines TRBV6-5 with TRBJ1-2; D possibly corresponds to TRBD1 (5 bases). The CDR3 sequence is 15 residues long. CDR1 and CDR2 (germline): MNHEY, SVGAGI. V lost 0 bases, J lost 0 bases, and 8 bases lay in between. The DNA of the CDR3 is TGTGCCAGCAGTTACTCAAGGACACCTAACTATGGCTACACCTTC. Its translation: CASSYSRTPNYGYTF.

J is TRBJ2-2 and V is TRBV7-9; 9 nucleotides line up with TRBD1. Germline CDR1 reads SEHNR; CDR2 reads FQNEAQ (reference sequence). The CDR3 is made up of 16 amino acids. Trimming took 4 bases from V and 4 from J; bases not matched to a gene: 7. The CDR3, as DNA: TGTGCCAGCAGCTCCTCACAGGGGGCGGTCACCGGGGAGCTGTTTTTT. Translation: CASSSSQGAVTGELFF. The whole variable domain, filled in from reference TRBV7-9 and TRBJ2-2, reads DTGVSQNPRHKITKRGQNVTFRCDPISEHNRLYWYRQTLGQGPEFLTYFQNEAQLEKSRLLSDRFSAERPKGSFSTLEIQRTEQGDSAMYLCASSSSQGAVTGELFFGEGSRLTVL.

This clone has more than one count but fewer than ten. The chain employs TRBV30 and TRBJ2-1, with D tentatively TRBD2 (6 bases). The germline V gene encodes CDR1 GTSNPN and CDR2 SVGIG (reference sequence). The CDR3 contains 17 residues. V lost 4 bases to trimming and J lost 8 bases, with 27 bases between them. The CDR3 nucleotides read TGTGCCTGGAAGGAGGGGATCTTACTTCGGGTACGCGATGAGCAGTTCTTC. Its protein product is CAWKEGILLRVRDEQFF.

The V gene is TRBV7-9, the J gene TRBJ1-1; 7 nucleotides match TRBD1. V lost 6 bases to trimming and J lost 5 bases; unmatched junction nucleotides: 3. This CDR3 spans 12 amino acids. Germline CDR1 reads SEHNR; CDR2 reads FQNEAQ (reference sequence). The CDR3 DNA reads as TGTGCCAGCAGTGACAGGGCTACTGAAGCTTTCTTT. This gives the protein CASSDRATEAFF.

In its sample, this clone was seen a few times. The chain combines TRBV15 with TRBJ1-3, with a weak D call TRBD1 (6 bases). V was trimmed by 9 bases and J by 0 bases, leaving 18 bases between them. CDR1 and CDR2 from the germline V gene are LNHNV and YYDKDF (reference sequence). This CDR3 comprises 16 residues. As DNA, the CDR3 is TGTGCCACAAGCCTCAAGGGGGTGATCTCTGGAAACACCATATATTTT. Translated, it gives CATSLKGVISGNTIYF. Supplemented by reference TRBV15 and TRBJ1-3, the full variable domain reads DAMVIQNPRYQVTQFGKPVTLSCSQTLNHNVMYWYQQKSSQAPKLLFHYYDKDFNNEADTPDNFQSRRPNTSFCFLDIRSPGLGDTAMYLCATSLKGVISGNTIYFGEGSWLTVV.

The rearrangement uses TRBV5-4 and TRBJ1-1, with 7 bases lining up with TRBD1. Germline loops: CDR1 SGHNT, CDR2 YYREEE (reference sequence). CDR3 length: 15 residues. Trimming removed 0 bases from V and 1 base from J; junction bases left unmatched: 3. CDR3 coding DNA: TGTGCCAGCAGCTTGGCACGGACAGGGAACACTGAAGCTTTCTTT. It is translated as CASSLARTGNTEAFF.

The rearrangement links TRBV4-1 to TRBJ2-2; 8 positions match TRBD2. Germline-derived CDR1 and CDR2 are MGHRA and YSYEKL. The CDR3 has 16 residues. Trimming removed 4 bases from V and 7 bases from J; junction bases left unmatched: 11. Here the CDR3 reads CASSLAGSLAGGELFF. The DNA of the CDR3 is TGCGCCAGCAGCCTAGCGGGGTCATTAGCGGGCGGGGAGCTGTTTTTT.

V gene TRBV10-3 combines with J gene TRBJ2-6; perhaps TRBD1 as D (6 bases). The CDR3 sequence is 15 residues long. V was clipped by 11 bases and J by 0 bases, with 14 bases between them. Germline CDR1 ENHRY, CDR2 SYGVKD. CDR3 nucleotides: TGTGCCGGGGCAGGGGATATCTCTGGGGCCAACGTCCTGACTTTC. Translation: CAGAGDISGANVLTF.

The chain carries TRBV5-1 and TRBJ1-1; possibly TRBD1 for D (5 bases). V was clipped by 3 bases and J by 1 base, with 13 bases between them. This CDR3 is 15 amino acids long. Per the germline V gene, CDR1 is SGHRS and CDR2 is YFSETQ. For the CDR3, the DNA is TGCGCCAGCAGCTCTCCAGTGGGGCCGAACACTGAAGCTTTCTTT. Its protein is CASSSPVGPNTEAFF.

The V and J genes are TRBV4-3 and TRBJ2-1; 9 bases agree with TRBD2. CDR1 LGHNA and CDR2 YSLEER come from the germline V gene. CDR3 length: 17 residues. V lost 4 bases and J lost 6; bases outside the gene matches: 13. Written as DNA, the CDR3 is TGCGCCAGCAGCCTACAAGGCCCGGGACTAGCTTTCAATGAGCAGTTCTTC. Translating gives CASSLQGPGLAFNEQFF.

The chain joins TRBV27 to TRBJ1-2; tentative D call: TRBD1 (5 bases). Trimming cost V 6 bases and J 8 bases, with 16 bases left between them. Germline lookup yields CDR1 MNHEY and CDR2 SMNVEV (reference sequence). There are 13 residues in the CDR3. The CDR3 nucleotides read TGTGCCAGCAGACCCCCAGGGTGGTACGGCTACACCTTC. Its translation: CASRPPGWYGYTF.

The gene calls are TRBV4-1 and TRBJ1-2; unclear D gene. The CDR3 runs to 15 residues. With 1 base removed from V and 2 bases from J, the gap between germline ends came to 11 bases. From germline, CDR1 is MGHRA and CDR2 YSYEKL. The CDR3 reads CASSQAGSFNYGYTF. In nucleotides, the CDR3 is TGCGCCAGCAGCCAAGCCGGGAGCTTCAACTATGGCTACACCTTC.

This clone was detected a few times. This rearrangement joins TRBV2 to TRBJ2-1; D might be TRBD2 (5 bases). V lost 4 bases and J 7 bases, leaving 20 bases between the germline ends. There are 16 residues in the CDR3. Germline assignment: CDR1 SNHLY and CDR2 FYNNEI. The CDR3 spells CASSGRSGSGLNEQFF. CDR3 DNA sequence: TGTGCCAGCAGTGGACGGAGCGGTTCGGGTTTGAATGAGCAGTTCTTC.

This clone appeared a few times. In DNA form, the CDR3 reads TGTGCCAGTCACCCCTCCCGGGACAACTACATTCAGTACTTC. Protein: CASHPSRDNYIQYF. The V and J genes are TRBV6-6 and TRBJ2-4, with a weak D call TRBD1 (6 bases). The V end lost 9 bases, the J end lost 8 bases, and 20 bases lay between the germline ends. CDR1 and CDR2 (germline): MNHNY, SVGAGI (reference sequence). The CDR3 sequence is 14 residues long.

This chain links TRBV10-3 with TRBJ2-1; D is unresolved. This CDR3 spans 16 amino acids. V was cut by 1 base and J by 4 bases, with 14 bases left in between. Germline V gene sequence: CDR1 ENHRY, CDR2 SYGVKD. The CDR3 DNA reads as TGTGCCATCAGTGAGTATGTGGCTAGTGTGTACAATGAGCAGTTCTTC. Translation: CAISEYVASVYNEQFF.

The chain is built from TRBV7-2 and TRBJ2-7, with 11 bases matching TRBD2. V lost 5 bases to trimming and J lost 1 base; unmatched junction nucleotides: 7. Looked up from germline, CDR1 is SGHTA and CDR2 is FQGNSA. The CDR3 has 16 amino acids. CDR3 in amino acids: CASSASSSGRSYEQYF. CDR3 coding DNA: TGTGCCAGCAGCGCCTCGTCTAGCGGGAGGTCCTACGAGCAGTACTTC.

A few counts support this clone. CDR3 in amino acids: CASSLGNTEAFF. The CDR3, as DNA: TGTGCCAGCTCACTCGGGAACACTGAAGCTTTCTTT. The V gene is TRBV18, the J gene TRBJ1-1; D gene ambiguous. V gave up 4 bases and J gave up 1 base, with 4 bases separating them. Germline CDR1 KGHSH, CDR2 LQKENI. CDR3 length: 12 residues.

This chain joins TRBV18 and TRBJ1-2, with D hard to call. CDR1 is KGHSH, CDR2 LQKENI, per germline. The CDR3 runs to 13 residues. Trimming removed 2 bases at V and 8 bases at J, with 12 bases between. The CDR3 DNA is TGTGCCAGCTCACCAGAAACCCGGGTGGGCTACACCTTC. Its protein product is CASSPETRVGYTF.

There are a few counts of this clone. The rearrangement links TRBV4-1 to TRBJ1-5, with a weak D call TRBD1 (5 bases). The CDR3 covers 15 residues. Germline loops: CDR1 MGHRA, CDR2 YSYEKL. Trimming left V 4 bases short and J 1 base short, with 11 bases between. CDR3 in amino acids: CASSPGLLSNQPQHF. DNA for the CDR3: TGCGCCAGCAGCCCAGGGTTGTTAAGCAATCAGCCCCAGCATTTT.

This clone occurred a few times. The gene calls are TRBV15 and TRBJ1-1; tentatively, D is TRBD1 (5 bases). The CDR3 extends over 14 amino acids. Germline V gene data show CDR1 as LNHNV and CDR2 as YYDKDF (reference sequence). The V end was cut by 1 base, the J end by 4 bases, with 10 bases between. The CDR3 is CATSRGGQGTEAFF. DNA of the CDR3: TGTGCCACCAGCAGAGGAGGTCAGGGCACTGAAGCTTTCTTT.

The rearrangement joins TRBV29-1 to TRBJ2-7, with D hard to call. V shed 2 bases and J shed 4 bases, with 6 bases lying between them. The V gene's germline CDR1 is SQVTM and CDR2 ANQGSEA. The CDR3 length is 11 residues. This chain's CDR3 is CSVEFGYEQYF. The CDR3 DNA is TGCAGCGTTGAATTCGGTTACGAGCAGTACTTC.

This clone was detected once. The CDR3 region is CASSLDSGSYEQYF. CDR3 coding DNA: TGTGCCAGCAGCTTGGACTCCGGCTCCTACGAGCAGTACTTC. The rearrangement joins TRBV5-4 to TRBJ2-7; no clear D. Trimming cost V 0 bases and J 0 bases, with 7 bases left between them. The germline V gene encodes CDR1 SGHNT and CDR2 YYREEE (reference sequence). This CDR3 contains 14 residues.

This clone was picked up a small number of times. The J gene is TRBJ1-1, the V gene TRBV7-3, with D perhaps matching TRBD1 (5 bases). The CDR3 loop spans 13 amino acids. Trimming left V 4 bases short and J 1 base short, with 7 bases between. Per germline, CDR1 SGHTA and CDR2 FQGTGA. CDR3: CASSSGQNTEAFF. The CDR3 DNA is TGTGCCAGCAGCTCCGGACAGAACACTGAAGCTTTCTTT.

J is TRBJ2-5 and V is TRBV2, with 7 bases fitting TRBD1. Germline V gene lookup returns CDR1 SNHLY and CDR2 FYNNEI. V shed 6 bases and J 2 bases; nucleotides not matched to a gene: 6. The CDR3 extends over 14 amino acids. The CDR3 is CASSLLTGQETQYF. In DNA form, the CDR3 reads TGTGCCAGCAGCCTATTGACAGGGCAAGAGACCCAGTACTTC.

V is TRBV7-3 and J is TRBJ2-3; D possibly corresponds to TRBD2 (5 bases). Between the trimmed V and J ends, which lost 5 bases and 1 base, there was a span of 7 bases. The V gene's germline CDR1 is SGHTA and CDR2 FQGTGA. There are 13 residues in the CDR3. The CDR3 region is CASSPEGTDTQYF. CDR3 coding DNA: TGTGCCAGCAGCCCGGAGGGCACAGATACGCAGTATTTT.

The chain joins TRBV2 to TRBJ2-3, with 7 bases aligning to TRBD1. Germline values: CDR1 SNHLY, CDR2 FYNNEI. This CDR3 has 16 amino acids. V lost 0 bases to trimming and J lost 1 base; unmatched junction nucleotides: 4. The CDR3 protein is CASSEARGRGTDTQYF. CDR3 in DNA: TGTGCCAGCAGTGAAGCAAGGGGGCGAGGCACAGATACGCAGTATTTT. The variable domain in full, completed from reference TRBV2 and TRBJ2-3, reads EPEVTQTPSHQVTQMGQEVILRCVPISNHLYFYWYRQILGQKVEFLVSFYNNEISEKSEIFDDQFSVERPDGSNFTLKIRSTKLEDSAMYFCASSEARGRGTDTQYFGPGTRLTVL.

A few counts support this clone. The J gene is TRBJ1-2, the V gene TRBV6-1; a possible D gene is TRBD1 (6 bases). The CDR3 has 13 residues. Trimming took 1 base from V and 7 from J, leaving 10 bases between them. Germline CDR1 reads MNHNS; CDR2 reads SASEGT. This CDR3 reads CASSEDRDGGYTF. The CDR3 nucleotides are TGTGCCAGCAGTGAAGACAGGGATGGTGGCTACACCTTC.

V gene TRBV29-1 combines with J gene TRBJ2-3, with D tentatively TRBD1 (5 bases). Germline V gene lookup returns CDR1 SQVTM and CDR2 ANQGSEA. The CDR3 runs 12 residues. The CDR3 DNA follows: TGCACGACAGTAGAATCCACAGATACGCAGTATTTT. Translated, it gives CTTVESTDTQYF.

CDR3 residues: CASSPGTATGELFF. CDR3 DNA: TGTGCCAGCAGCCCCGGGACAGCCACAGGGGAGCTGTTTTTT. This chain connects TRBV7-9 to TRBJ2-2; 7 bases match TRBD1. Germline V gene sequence: CDR1 SEHNR, CDR2 FQNEAQ (reference sequence). The CDR3 loop spans 14 amino acids. The V segment lost 5 bases and the J segment 8 bases; nucleotides outside the gene matches: 8.

The chain uses TRBV7-2 and TRBJ1-5; the D is unclear. Germline assignment: CDR1 SGHTA and CDR2 FQGNSA. Trimming cost V 1 base and J 4 bases, with 8 bases left between them. The CDR3 loop spans 14 amino acids. The CDR3 spells CASSLGYGNQPQHF. The CDR3 region has the DNA TGTGCCAGCAGCTTAGGGTACGGGAATCAGCCCCAGCATTTT.

This clone was picked up a small number of times. The rearrangement links TRBV5-6 to TRBJ2-1, with TRBD2 matching 12 bases. Per the germline V gene, CDR1 is SGHDT and CDR2 is YYEEEE. There are 15 residues in the CDR3. V was pared by 4 bases and J by 3 bases, with 2 bases of the junction left unmatched. The CDR3 nucleotides read TGTGCCAGCAGCGTGACTAGCGGGGGCTACAATGAGCAGTTCTTC. This encodes CASSVTSGGYNEQFF.